Included here is one T cell receptor beta chain sequence, with context. Its antigen specificity is not known. Base qualities are not at hand, and no much larger clone is one base apart. This specimen belongs to a study of multiple sclerosis patients with progressive multifocal leukoencephalopathy (dated by TCRdb to between 2018 and 2021). The study in broad terms: The study examined peripheral T and B cells of MS patients who developed PML (4 under natalizumab, 1 after alemtuzumab) and treated patients who did not. The goal was to find JC virus-specific or public T-cell expansions that arose at the time of PML onset. Two natalizumab-treated patients who later developed PML were followed longitudinally from before therapy through 6 and 12 months to PML onset.

Using the immunoSEQ two-step multiplex PCR at survey-level depth, TRB CDR3 regions were amplified from genomic DNA. Each PCR was spiked with synthetic inline TR CDR3 controls spanning all V-J pairings to estimate template counts and remove amplification bias. Reads went through processing to reduce amplification and sequencing bias, and quantification was done against synthetic TR CDR3 analogs. On the study's bioinformatics: In ImmunoSEQ Analyzer, raw data were processed so that out-of-frame sequences and CDR3s with stop codons were removed, with gene names following IMGT nomenclature. Normalized Shannon entropy, defined as 1 minus Pielou's evenness, was used to summarize repertoire diversity. TRB sequences were treated as identical only when sharing V gene, J gene and CDR3. Public PML clonotypes were defined as CDR3s shared by two or more PML-onset samples but absent from earlier samples, from controls, and from public databases. Positional CDR3 amino acid composition was analyzed in Skylign with the observed count method. What TCRdb holds here is the immuneACCESS table cut down to in-frame rearrangements. Part of the clones is not present; checked against another copy, under half of the missing clones reflect an unresolved V gene, and the others are unexplained. The D gene and trimming were derived from the DNA, and the V and J assignments and clone size from that table. For this sample the table gives tens of thousands of clones, of which 75% to 90% were detected only once. The ten largest clones take up around 11% of the sample.

CDR1 and CDR2 (MNHNY, SVGAGI) derive from the germline V gene (reference sequence). Between the V and J ends, shortened by 5 bases and 7 bases respectively, the junction contains 18 bases. The CDR3 has 15 amino acids, counting the end cysteine and phenylalanine. Of the read, only the CDR3 DNA is kept; its 45 bases are in frame from base 1. What this sample's time point label stands for: time of PML onset. The treatment or condition label of this sample denotes: on natalizumab therapy at sampling. Diagnosis of PML was based on clinical and MRI findings and confirmed by finding JC virus DNA in cerebrospinal fluid. In the natalizumab-treated patients, PML developed after between roughly 15 and 60 months of natalizumab therapy. Interferon beta had previously been received by all listed patients, and all PML patients were female. Blood samples for T3 were taken at PML onset. Isolation of peripheral blood mononuclear cells was performed by Ficoll-Hypaque density gradient centrifugation.

What the work shows at the level of the full study, not this receptor alone: Only PML patients had TRB clones above 0.5% frequency, but the clones expanded at PML onset were already present before and during natalizumab therapy. The analysis covered only peripheral blood, although cerebrospinal fluid or brain lymphocytes might be more informative for natalizumab-associated PML. No common TRBV or TRBJ gene usage or preferential TRBV-TRBJ pairings were detected when PML developed. With only a small, descriptive cohort, it remained unclear whether the findings reflect JC virus infection or general immunocompromise. Most PML patients had lower normalized Shannon entropy, suggesting less diverse TRB repertoires, while values in the natalizumab-treated controls sat near 1.

Recombination connected TRBV6-6 to TRBJ1-5; no D gene call is confident. The sequence came from a woman between 25 and 40 years old with progressive multifocal leukoencephalopathy. The input for sequencing was PBMCs, taken from a patient treated with natalizumab. The DNA sequence is as follows: TGTGCCAGCAGTACTGCCTGGGAGGTACGCCAGCCCCAGCATTTT. Its amino acids are CASSTAWEVRQPQHF.